Below, 20 T cell receptor beta chains from the same sample are listed, as sequenced in a study of blood T cell repertoires in COVID-19. Some clones are missing from TCRdb's copy, which holds only in-frame ones; the method was immunoSEQ multiplex PCR. The sample lists more than 70,000 clones, around 86% occurring once. What was sequenced was peripheral blood. The origin of the receptors is a human donor in a cohort sampled during active COVID-19.

The chain carries TRBV7-6 and TRBJ2-5; D call uncertain. The CDR3 runs 12 residues. V shed 1 base and J shed 4 bases, with 4 bases lying between them. Germline V gene lookup returns CDR1 SGHVS and CDR2 FNYEAQ. This CDR3 is CASSLVAETQYF. CDR3 in DNA: TGTGCCAGCAGCTTAGTGGCAGAGACCCAGTACTTC.

This chain uses TRBV5-1 with TRBJ2-2, with a tentative D call TRBD2 (7 bases). The CDR3 sequence is 17 residues long. Germline-derived CDR1 and CDR2 are SGHRS and YFSETQ. V was cut by 0 bases and J by 2 bases, with 14 bases left in between. CDR3: CASSLALSGTNTGELFF. The CDR3 nucleotides read TGCGCCAGCAGCTTGGCCTTGAGCGGGACAAACACCGGGGAGCTGTTTTTT.

The V and J genes are TRBV5-1 and TRBJ1-4; 9 bases map to TRBD1. V shed 7 bases and J 6 bases; nucleotides not matched to a gene: 7. This CDR3 comprises 14 residues. Germline V gene sequence: CDR1 SGHRS, CDR2 YFSETQ. This CDR3 reads CASRKQGAYEKLFF. The DNA for the CDR3 is TGCGCCAGCCGCAAACAGGGGGCGTATGAAAAACTGTTTTTT.

The sample holds many counts of this clone. The CDR3 nucleotides are TGTGCCAGCAGCCAAGACCCAAGACGGGGGGCCGAGCAGTACTTC. As protein: CASSQDPRRGAEQYF. The rearrangement uses TRBV3-1 (or the pseudogene TRBV3-2) and TRBJ2-7; a weak D match, TRBD2 (7 bases). This CDR3 comprises 15 residues. Trimming shortened V by 0 bases and J by 6 bases, and 15 bases separated the two germline ends. The germline V gene encodes CDR1 LGHDT and CDR2 YNNKEL (reference sequence).

This clone was recorded a few times. This chain uses TRBV6-6 with TRBJ1-5, with 7 bases lining up with TRBD1. CDR1 and CDR2 from the germline V gene are MNHNY and SVGAGI (reference sequence). V trimming: 6 bases; J trimming: 6 bases; junction bases outside the gene matches: 5. The CDR3 totals 13 residues. The CDR3 loop reads CASSRGSVQPQHF. CDR3 nucleotide sequence: TGTGCCAGCAGCAGGGGGTCAGTTCAGCCCCAGCATTTT.

This clone appeared a single time. The CDR3 reads CASSVQGARGYTF. The CDR3 nucleotides read TGTGCCAGTAGTGTACAGGGGGCGCGTGGCTACACCTTC. This rearrangement joins TRBV19 to TRBJ1-2, with TRBD1 matching 9 bases. Germline lookup yields CDR1 LNHDA and CDR2 SQIVND (reference sequence). After removal of 5 bases from V and 7 bases from J, the junction contained 5 bases not matched to a gene. There are 13 residues in the CDR3.

This sequence joins TRBV14 and TRBJ1-4, with TRBD1 matching over 7 bases. This CDR3 is built from 14 residues. Germline-derived CDR1 and CDR2 are SGHDN and FVKESK. The trim removed 4 bases at V and 4 bases at J, leaving 3 bases unmatched. The CDR3 DNA sequence: TGTGCCAGCAGCCCCACAGGGGTTAATGAAAAACTGTTTTTT. Protein sequence: CASSPTGVNEKLFF.

This sequence joins TRBV7-8 and TRBJ2-3; 12 bases map to TRBD2. The length of the CDR3 is 19 residues. V lost 1 base, J lost 6 bases, and 14 bases stayed unmatched. Germline assignment: CDR1 SGHVS and CDR2 FQNEAQ. CDR3 residues: CASSLEVGGLAGPGDTQYF. Written as DNA, the CDR3 is TGTGCCAGCAGCTTAGAAGTGGGTGGACTAGCGGGGCCGGGGGATACGCAGTATTTT.

The genes are TRBV13 and TRBJ2-6, with D possibly matching TRBD1 (5 bases). The ends were cut back, 2 bases at V and 2 bases at J, with 13 bases in the middle. The CDR3 spans 17 residues. CDR1 and CDR2 (germline): PRHDT, FYEKMQ (reference sequence). CDR3 nucleotides: TGTGCCAGCAGCTTATGGGGCACCGGTCCTGGGGCCAACGTCCTGACTTTC. Translated: CASSLWGTGPGANVLTF.

The table lists this clone with a count of one. V gene TRBV4-1 combines with J gene TRBJ2-3, with 7 bases fitting TRBD2. This CDR3 has 16 amino acids. The V and J ends lost 2 bases and 4 bases, in that order; junction bases with no gene match: 9. Germline CDR1 and CDR2: MGHRA and YSYEKL. The CDR3 loop reads CASSQQAGTPADTQYF. DNA for the CDR3: TGCGCCAGCAGCCAACAAGCGGGGACGCCCGCAGATACGCAGTATTTT.

The chain's CDR3 is CASSVRPGGYEQYF. The DNA of the CDR3 is TGTGCCAGCAGTGTTCGGCCAGGGGGCTACGAGCAGTACTTC. This sequence joins TRBV2 and TRBJ2-7; TRBD1 aligns across 7 bases. Germline CDR1 is SNHLY and CDR2 is FYNNEI. The J segment lost 3 bases and the V segment lost 4 bases, leaving 6 bases of the junction unmatched. The CDR3 has 14 amino acids.

This chain joins TRBV5-1 and TRBJ2-7; D may be TRBD2 (5 bases). The V and J ends lost 1 base and 2 bases respectively, with 10 bases between them. The CDR3 is 14 amino acids. Germline CDR1 is SGHRS and CDR2 is YFSETQ. CDR3 DNA: TGCGCCAGCAGCTTGAGCGGCCCCCCCTACGAGCAGTACTTC. Translation: CASSLSGPPYEQYF.

The rearrangement joins TRBV5-4 to TRBJ2-1, with 9 bases matching TRBD1. From germline, CDR1 is SGHNT and CDR2 YYREEE (reference sequence). V shed 2 bases and J 5 bases; nucleotides not matched to a gene: 5. The CDR3 has 15 residues. The CDR3 here is CASSFRQGGDNEQFF. CDR3 coding DNA: TGTGCCAGCAGCTTTCGACAGGGGGGGGACAATGAGCAGTTCTTC.

This rearrangement joins TRBV5-4 to TRBJ2-2, with TRBD2 identical over 13 bases. V was pared by 2 bases and J by 7 bases, with 2 bases of the junction left unmatched. The CDR3 is 15 amino acids. Germline CDR1 and CDR2: SGHNT and YYREEE (reference sequence). This CDR3 reads CASSFGLAGDGELFF. CDR3 bases: TGTGCCAGCAGCTTCGGACTAGCGGGGGACGGGGAGCTGTTTTTT.

The chain carries TRBV5-4 and TRBJ1-2; tentatively, D is TRBD1 (6 bases). The CDR3 length is 14 residues. Trimming took off 2 bases at V and 2 bases at J, with 10 bases between the two ends. Germline assignment: CDR1 SGHNT and CDR2 YYREEE (reference sequence). The CDR3 spells CASSLGQGNYGYTF. The CDR3 DNA follows: TGTGCCAGCAGCTTAGGCCAGGGGAACTATGGCTACACCTTC.

The chain joins TRBV5-1 to TRBJ1-1; D might be TRBD1 (5 bases). Trimming took off 4 bases at V and 0 bases at J, with 7 bases between the two ends. The length of the CDR3 is 13 residues. Germline lookup yields CDR1 SGHRS and CDR2 YFSETQ. The DNA of the CDR3 is TGCGCCAGCAGCGGACAAATGAACACTGAAGCTTTCTTT. This translates into CASSGQMNTEAFF.

The chain combines TRBV6-1 with TRBJ1-4; 8 nucleotides agree with TRBD1. V gave up 2 bases and J gave up 8 bases; unmatched junction bases: 7. Germline loops: CDR1 MNHNS, CDR2 SASEGT. The CDR3 has 15 residues. The CDR3 here is CASSEMSRGHEKLFF. CDR3 bases: TGTGCCAGCAGTGAAATGAGCAGGGGGCACGAAAAACTGTTTTTT.

The CDR3 DNA reads TGTGCCAGTAGTGCAACGGCCCGGACATTGACGTACACTGAAGCTTTCTTT. Its translation is CASSATARTLTYTEAFF. This chain uses TRBV19 with TRBJ1-1; TRBD1 is a possible D gene (5 bases). Germline CDR1 LNHDA, CDR2 SQIVND (reference sequence). This CDR3 is 17 amino acids long. Trimming pared 5 bases from V and 3 bases from J, leaving 22 bases between.

The V and J genes are TRBV14 and TRBJ2-1, with 9 nucleotides matching TRBD2. The ends lost 1 base at V and 3 bases at J; junction bases unmatched: 19. Germline V gene sequence: CDR1 SGHDN, CDR2 FVKESK. This CDR3 has 21 residues. CDR3 coding DNA: TGTGCCAGCAGCCAAGTTTATGGCAGGTGGGGCGGGGGGGCCCTCTACAATGAGCAGTTCTTC. This sequence encodes CASSQVYGRWGGGALYNEQFF.

This clone was observed a handful of times. J is TRBJ2-1 and V is TRBV11-2; TRBD2 matches 7 bases. CDR1 SGHAT and CDR2 FQNNGV come from the germline V gene. Unmatched junction bases numbered 5, after V lost 1 base and J lost 5 bases. The CDR3 contains 15 residues. The DNA for the CDR3 is TGTGCCAGCAGCTTAGCGGGTGCGGGGGACAATGAGCAGTTCTTC. Its translation: CASSLAGAGDNEQFF.